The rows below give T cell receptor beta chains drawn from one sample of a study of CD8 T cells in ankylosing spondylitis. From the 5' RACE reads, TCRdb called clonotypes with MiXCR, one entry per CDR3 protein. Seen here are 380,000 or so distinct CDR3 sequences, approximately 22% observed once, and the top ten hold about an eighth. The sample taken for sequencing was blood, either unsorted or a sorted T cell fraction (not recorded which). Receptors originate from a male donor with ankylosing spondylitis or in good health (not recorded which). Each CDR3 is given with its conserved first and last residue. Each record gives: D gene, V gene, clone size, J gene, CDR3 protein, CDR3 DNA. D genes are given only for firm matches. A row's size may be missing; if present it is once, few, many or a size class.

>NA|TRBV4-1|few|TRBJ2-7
CASSQDHMAAGYEQYF
TGCGCCAGCAGCCAAGATCACATGGCCGCGGGGTACGAGCAGTACTTC
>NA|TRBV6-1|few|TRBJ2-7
CASVPLPLGDEQYF
TGTGCCAGTGTCCCACTCCCATTGGGGGACGAGCAGTACTTC
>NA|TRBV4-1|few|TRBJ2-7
CASSQATNPLYEQYF
TGCGCCAGCAGCCAAGCAACCAATCCTCTATACGAGCAGTACTTC
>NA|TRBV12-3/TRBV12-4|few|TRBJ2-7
CASSPSPGQQYEQYF
TGTGCCAGCAGTCCCTCGCCGGGACAACAATACGAGCAGTACTTC
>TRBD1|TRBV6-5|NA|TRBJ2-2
CASSYTGQGGTTGELFF
TGTGCCAGCAGTTACACCGGACAGGGGGGGACCACCGGGGAGCTGTTTTTT
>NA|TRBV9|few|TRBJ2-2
CASSVVTPGELFF
TGTGCCAGCAGCGTCGTAACTCCCGGGGAGCTGTTTTTT
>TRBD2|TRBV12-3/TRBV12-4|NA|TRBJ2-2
CASSFGGATGELFF
TGTGCCAGCAGTTTCGGGGGGGCGACCGGGGAGCTGTTTTTT
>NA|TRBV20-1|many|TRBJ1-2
CSATQTENYGYTF
TGCAGTGCTACTCAGACGGAGAACTATGGCTACACCTTC
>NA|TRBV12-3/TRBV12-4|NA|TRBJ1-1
CASSPGLMNTEAFF
TGTGCCAGCAGTCCGGGTCTTATGAACACTGAAGCTTTCTTT
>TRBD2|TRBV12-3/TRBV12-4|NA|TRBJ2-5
CASSPAGGEETQYF
TGTGCCAGCAGTCCAGCGGGGGGCGAAGAGACCCAGTACTTC
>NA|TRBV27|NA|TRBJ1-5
CASSDINQPQHF
TGTGCCAGCAGCGACATCAATCAGCCCCAGCATTTT
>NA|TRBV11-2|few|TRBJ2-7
CASSLVGPGNEQYF
TGTGCCAGCAGCTTAGTAGGGCCAGGGAACGAGCAGTACTTC
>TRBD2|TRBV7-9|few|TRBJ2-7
CASSQTSGGSDEQYF
TGTGCCAGCAGCCAGACTAGCGGGGGGAGCGACGAGCAGTACTTC
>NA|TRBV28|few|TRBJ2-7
CASSSRGNSYEQYF
TGTGCCAGCAGTTCACGGGGGAACTCCTACGAGCAGTACTTC
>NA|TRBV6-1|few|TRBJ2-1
CASSEAASAYNEQFF
TGTGCCAGCAGTGAAGCGGCTAGCGCTTACAATGAGCAGTTCTTC
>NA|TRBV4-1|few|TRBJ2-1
CASSQKTGATYNEQFF
TGCGCCAGCAGCCAAAAAACGGGGGCCACCTACAATGAGCAGTTCTTC
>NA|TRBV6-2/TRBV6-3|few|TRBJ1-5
CASSRTRGTQPQHF
TGTGCCAGCAGTCGAACTCGGGGAACACAGCCCCAGCATTTT